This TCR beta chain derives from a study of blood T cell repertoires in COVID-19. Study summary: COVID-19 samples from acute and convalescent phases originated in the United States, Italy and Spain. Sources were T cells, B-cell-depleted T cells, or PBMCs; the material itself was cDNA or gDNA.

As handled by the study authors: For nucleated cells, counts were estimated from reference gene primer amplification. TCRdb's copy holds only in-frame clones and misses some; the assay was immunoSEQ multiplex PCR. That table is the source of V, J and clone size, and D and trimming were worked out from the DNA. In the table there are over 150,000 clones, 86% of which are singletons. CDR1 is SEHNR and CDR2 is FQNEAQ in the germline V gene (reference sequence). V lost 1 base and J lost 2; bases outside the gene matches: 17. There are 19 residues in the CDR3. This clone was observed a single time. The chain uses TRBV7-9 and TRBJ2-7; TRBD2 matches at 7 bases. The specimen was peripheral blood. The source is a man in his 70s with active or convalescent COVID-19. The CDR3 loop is CASSLVGGGTGARAYEQYF. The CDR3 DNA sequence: TGTGCCAGCAGCTTAGTGGGCGGGGGTACGGGAGCACGGGCCTACGAGCAGTACTTC.